This T cell receptor (beta chain) was profiled in a study of OX40 agonist ivuxolimab in advanced cancers. Unmatched junction bases numbered 8, after V lost 8 bases and J lost 14 bases. The CDR3 runs to 11 residues. Germline V lookup: CDR1 MNHNY, CDR2 SVGAGI (reference sequence). The data were produced by immunoSEQ multiplex PCR, yet TCRdb's version contains in-frame clones alone and is incomplete. The sample lists about 71,000 clones, about 91% seen once, with roughly 15% in the top ten. This TCR derives from an adult with an advanced solid tumor such as melanoma, head and neck, liver or kidney cancer. The material was CD4+ or CD8+ T cells sorted from blood, obtained in a trial of the OX40 agonist ivuxolimab. V usage is TRBV6-6 and J usage is TRBJ2-3; 9 bases line up with TRBD2. CDR3 in DNA: TGTGCCAGCTCTCATGGGACTAGCCCGTATTTT. Translated: CASSHGTSPYF.